The 20 T cell receptor beta chains listed next were all sequenced from one sample in a study of T cell responses to AZD1222 COVID-19 vaccine. Data came from immunoSEQ multiplex PCR; TCRdb stores just in-frame clones and leaves some out. The table records about 68,000 clones, roughly 85% of them present only once. The sequences come from peripheral blood, collected on day 0 of AZD1222 vaccination. These receptors all come from an adult in good health.

V gene TRBV7-3 combines with J gene TRBJ2-3; TRBD1 matches at 8 bases. The length of the CDR3 is 15 residues. Germline V CDR1 and CDR2: SGHTA, FQGTGA. With 5 bases clipped from V and 10 bases from J, the junction kept 14 bases outside the gene matches. The CDR3 region is CASSESGQGVGAQYF. CDR3 in DNA: TGTGCCAGCAGCGAATCCGGACAGGGTGTTGGGGCGCAGTATTTT. The entire variable domain, with the rest obtained from reference TRBV7-3 and TRBJ2-3, is as follows: GAGVSQTPSNKVTEKGKYVELRCDPISGHTALYWYRQSLGQGPEFLIYFQGTGAADDSGLPNDRFFAVRPEGSVSTLKIQRTERGDSAVYLCASSESGQGVGAQYFGPGTRLTVL.

V is TRBV7-3 and J is TRBJ1-1; D gene unclear. The germline V gene has CDR1 SGHTA and CDR2 FQGTGA. The V end was cut by 5 bases, the J end by 4 bases, with 14 bases between. The CDR3 loop spans 14 amino acids. Here the CDR3 reads CASSPEDVGTEAFF. The CDR3 DNA reads TGTGCCAGCAGCCCAGAGGATGTGGGCACTGAAGCTTTCTTT. Looking up the rest from reference TRBV7-3 and TRBJ1-1 gives the full variable domain: GAGVSQTPSNKVTEKGKYVELRCDPISGHTALYWYRQSLGQGPEFLIYFQGTGAADDSGLPNDRFFAVRPEGSVSTLKIQRTERGDSAVYLCASSPEDVGTEAFFGQGTRLTVV.

V and J are TRBV24-1 and TRBJ2-7, with 10 bases matching TRBD2. Looked up from germline, CDR1 is KGHDR and CDR2 is SFDVKD. The V gene end was trimmed by 4 bases and the J gene end by 4 bases; junction bases not matched to a gene: 21. The CDR3 contains 20 residues. This chain's CDR3 is CATSDHSTRPSSGSGYEQYF. The CDR3 nucleotides are TGTGCCACCAGTGACCATTCTACCCGCCCTTCTAGCGGGAGTGGATACGAGCAGTACTTC.

The J gene is TRBJ1-4, the V gene TRBV12-3 or TRBV12-4; no firm D call. This CDR3 contains 13 residues. The V and J ends lost 6 bases and 8 bases respectively, with 13 bases between them. The CDR3 bases are TGTGCCAGCAGATCTAATGACGGAGAAAAACTGTTTTTT. It yields the protein CASRSNDGEKLFF.

The chain is built from TRBV4-1 and TRBJ1-5; TRBD1 matches at 9 bases. With 4 bases clipped from V and 6 bases from J, the junction kept 7 bases outside the gene matches. This CDR3 is 15 amino acids long. Germline-derived CDR1 and CDR2 are MGHRA and YSYEKL. CDR3 loop: CASSPGTGSIQPQHF. DNA of the CDR3: TGCGCCAGCAGCCCCGGGACAGGGAGTATTCAGCCCCAGCATTTT.

This chain joins TRBV5-1 and TRBJ2-2; D is undetermined. The V gene lost 4 bases and the J gene lost 1 base, with 8 bases spanning the gap. The CDR3 consists of 14 residues. Germline V CDR1 and CDR2: SGHRS, YFSETQ. The CDR3 here is CASSGRQNTGELFF. The CDR3 DNA sequence: TGCGCCAGCAGCGGAAGACAGAACACCGGGGAGCTGTTTTTT.

This clone was detected a few times. The rearrangement links TRBV28 to TRBJ1-2; D is undetermined. In germline, CDR1 is MDHEN, CDR2 SYDVKM. This CDR3 comprises 13 residues. The V end lost 6 bases, the J end lost 4 bases, and 12 bases lay between the germline ends. The CDR3 protein is CASSPFVGYGYTF. In DNA form, the CDR3 reads TGTGCCAGCAGCCCATTTGTTGGCTATGGCTACACCTTC.

The rearrangement uses TRBV11-2 and TRBJ1-5; D unclear. V was cut by 2 bases and J by 4 bases, with 6 bases left in between. This CDR3 is built from 13 residues. Germline V gene data show CDR1 as SGHAT and CDR2 as FQNNGV. CDR3: CASSLTRNQPQHF. The CDR3 DNA reads TGTGCCAGCAGCTTAACGAGGAATCAGCCCCAGCATTTT.

The genes are TRBV23-1 and TRBJ2-1; 11 bases line up with TRBD1. TRBV23-1 is labeled an ORF, and its function is uncertain. CDR3 length: 16 residues. V shed 8 bases, J shed 8 bases, and the junction held 14 bases outside the gene matches. The CDR3 DNA reads as TGCGCCAGCGGAAGGAAGGGACAGGGGGAGATCGATGAGCAGTTCTTC. Translated, it gives CASGRKGQGEIDEQFF.

The genes are TRBV9 and TRBJ2-4; TRBD1 matches 8 bases. The CDR3 has 17 residues. The germline V gene encodes CDR1 SGDLS and CDR2 YYNGEE. V was clipped by 4 bases and J by 0 bases; unmatched bases: 9. This CDR3 is CASSPRADRVAKNIQYF. DNA of the CDR3: TGTGCCAGCAGCCCAAGAGCGGACAGGGTAGCCAAAAACATTCAGTACTTC.

The chain is built from TRBV10-3 and TRBJ1-2, with TRBD1 identical over 8 bases. The J segment lost 12 bases and the V segment lost 4 bases, leaving 7 bases of the junction unmatched. The CDR3 covers 12 residues. CDR1 is ENHRY and CDR2 is SYGVKD in the germline V gene. This CDR3 is CAISGGQGDDTF. The CDR3 bases are TGTGCCATCAGTGGTGGACAGGGCGATGACACCTTC.

The sample holds one count of this clone. The chain uses TRBV14 and TRBJ2-7; the match to TRBD2 covers 13 bases. Trimming at V came to 5 bases and at J to 1 base, leaving 8 bases not matched to a gene. This CDR3 comprises 17 residues. The germline CDR1 and CDR2 sequences are SGHDN and FVKESK. CDR3 in amino acids: CASSFGLAGVQSYEQYF. The DNA of the CDR3 is TGTGCCAGCAGCTTTGGACTAGCGGGGGTCCAGTCCTACGAGCAGTACTTC.

The genes are TRBV7-9 and TRBJ2-2; TRBD2 is a possible D gene (6 bases). Trimming stripped 3 bases from V and 1 base from J, with 9 bases between. This CDR3 region has 15 residues. Germline values: CDR1 SEHNR, CDR2 FQNEAQ (reference sequence). The CDR3 nucleotides read TGTGCCAGCAGCTTCGGGAGTCTGAACACCGGGGAGCTGTTTTTT. This sequence encodes CASSFGSLNTGELFF.

This clone was detected only once. The V gene is TRBV9, the J gene TRBJ1-5, with D possibly TRBD1 on 5 matching bases. The CDR3 contains 15 residues. The germline V gene encodes CDR1 SGDLS and CDR2 YYNGEE. V lost 2 bases and J 3 bases, leaving 12 bases between the germline ends. The DNA of the CDR3 is TGTGCCAGCAGCGTGGATGACAGAGACAATCAGCCCCAGCATTTT. It is translated as CASSVDDRDNQPQHF.

This sequence joins TRBV4-1 and TRBJ2-7; 11 bases are shared with TRBD2. After removal of 1 base from V and 2 bases from J, the junction contained 4 bases not matched to a gene. The CDR3 covers 16 residues. The germline V gene encodes CDR1 MGHRA and CDR2 YSYEKL. CDR3 in amino acids: CASSQATSGVTYEQYF. The DNA for the CDR3 is TGCGCCAGCAGCCAAGCGACTAGCGGGGTAACCTACGAGCAGTACTTC.

This clone was detected only a few times. This chain links TRBV7-8 with TRBJ1-3; maybe TRBD1 (5 bases). Germline V gives CDR1 SGHVS, CDR2 FQNEAQ. Trimming left V 1 base short and J 2 bases short, with 12 bases between. This CDR3 is 16 amino acids long. The CDR3 loop reads CASSLVPQGAGNTIYF. The CDR3 region has the DNA TGTGCCAGCAGCTTAGTCCCGCAGGGTGCTGGAAACACCATATATTTT. Variable domain in full (rest from reference TRBV7-8 and TRBJ1-3): GAGVSQSPRYKVAKRGQDVALRCDPISGHVSLFWYQQALGQGPEFLTYFQNEAQLDKSGLPSDRFFAERPEGSVSTLKIQRTQQEDSAVYLCASSLVPQGAGNTIYFGEGSWLTVV.

V usage is TRBV20-1 and J usage is TRBJ2-1; D may be TRBD2 (5 bases). V lost 3 bases and J lost 4, with 16 bases in between. Germline V gene lookup returns CDR1 DFQATT and CDR2 SNEGSKA (reference sequence). This CDR3 is built from 15 residues. The CDR3 DNA reads as TGCAGTGCTAGTCGACCCAGTGGACTGTACAATGAGCAGTTCTTC. This encodes CSASRPSGLYNEQFF.

The rearrangement uses TRBV11-1 and TRBJ2-1, with unresolved D. The germline V and J ends were trimmed by 0 bases and 4 bases, with 7 bases remaining between them. The V gene's germline CDR1 is SGHAT and CDR2 FQDESV (reference sequence). The CDR3 loop spans 14 amino acids. In DNA form, the CDR3 reads TGTGCCAGCAGCTTAGCCCCTGAATACAATGAGCAGTTCTTC. Translation: CASSLAPEYNEQFF.

This clone was counted once. The chain employs TRBV2 and TRBJ1-3, with D possibly being TRBD1 (6 bases). Germline CDR1 reads SNHLY; CDR2 reads FYNNEI. V was trimmed by 5 bases and J by 1 base, leaving 9 bases between them. This CDR3 has 14 residues. The CDR3: CASSQDRSGNTIYF. The CDR3 DNA reads TGTGCCAGCAGTCAGGACAGATCTGGAAACACCATATATTTT.

The genes are TRBV6-2 or TRBV6-3 and TRBJ2-6; D is possibly TRBD1 (6 bases). This CDR3 is 18 amino acids long. CDR1 and CDR2 from the germline V gene are MNHEY and SVGEGT. V was pared by 7 bases and J by 0 bases, with 19 bases between. This chain's CDR3 is CASTPRDIPRSGANVLTF. The CDR3 DNA reads as TGTGCCAGCACCCCCCGGGACATCCCGCGCTCTGGGGCCAACGTCCTGACTTTC.